This is a list of T cell receptor beta chains from one sample in a study of PD-1 blockade in classical Hodgkin lymphoma. Profiled with immunoSEQ multiplex PCR; TCRdb holds only in-frame clones, not every one. This table has about 98,000 clones, approximately 92% appearing once. The starting material was peripheral blood mononuclear cells (PBMCs), obtained at baseline. These TCRs come from a human donor with classical Hodgkin lymphoma. The CDR3 runs from the conserved cysteine through the conserved F or W. D genes are given only for firm matches. Part of the rows lack a size; the others show once, few, many or a class for expanded clones.

j_call v_call d_call clone_size cdr3_aa cdr3_nt
TRBJ1-1 TRBV27 - - CASSLGSNTEAFF TGTGCCAGCAGTTTAGGTTCCAACACTGAAGCTTTCTTT
TRBJ1-2 TRBV19 - few CASSIGTNYGYTF TGTGCCAGTAGTATAGGGACAAACTATGGCTACACCTTC
TRBJ1-1 TRBV6-5 - once CASSYGPGGNTEAFF TGTGCCAGCAGTTACGGTCCGGGGGGGAACACTGAAGCTTTCTTT
TRBJ1-2 TRBV27 - - CASSFGSNYGYTF TGTGCCAGCAGTTTTGGGAGTAACTATGGCTACACCTTC
TRBJ1-1 TRBV18 - - CASSPQMEGSTEAFF TGTGCCAGCTCACCACAGATGGAGGGGAGTACTGAAGCTTTCTTT
TRBJ1-1 TRBV5-7 - - CASSPALLEGEAFF TGTGCCAGCAGCCCGGCCTTACTAGAGGGTGAAGCTTTCTTT
TRBJ2-7 TRBV7-6 - - CASSQGRGSSYEQYF TGTGCCAGCAGCCAAGGACGGGGAAGCTCCTACGAGCAGTACTTC
TRBJ1-2 TRBV2 - - CASRAWAYGYTF TGTGCCAGCAGGGCCTGGGCCTATGGCTACACCTTC
TRBJ1-3 TRBV7-9 - - CASSLGWSSGNTIYF TGTGCCAGCAGCTTAGGCTGGAGCTCTGGAAACACCATATATTTT
TRBJ2-7 TRBV27 - - CASSLSPGTYEQYF TGTGCCAGCAGTTTATCTCCAGGGACCTACGAGCAGTACTTC
TRBJ2-5 TRBV18 TRBD2 - CASSRRGEETQYF TGTGCCAGCTCACGCCGGGGGGAGGAGACCCAGTACTTC
TRBJ2-7 TRBV5-6 TRBD1 once CASRGTGTGIYEQYF TGTGCCAGCCGTGGAACAGGGACAGGGATATACGAGCAGTACTTC
TRBJ2-7 TRBV5-1 TRBD2 - CASQPGASGSYEQYF TGCGCCTCACAACCGGGGGCTAGCGGGAGCTACGAGCAGTACTTC
TRBJ1-1 TRBV5-6 TRBD1 - CASSVGTGILYTEAFF TGTGCCAGCAGCGTCGGGACAGGGATTCTGTACACTGAAGCTTTCTTT
TRBJ1-2 TRBV28 TRBD1 - CASSLSPTGTYGYTF TGTGCCAGCAGTTTGAGTCCGACAGGGACCTATGGCTACACCTTC
TRBJ2-1 TRBV5-5 - few CASSLWKLDEQFF TGTGCCAGCAGCTTGTGGAAGTTAGATGAGCAGTTCTTC
TRBJ2-7 TRBV4-1 - once CASSQATSGSYEQYF TGCGCCAGCAGCCAAGCTACGTCAGGCTCCTACGAGCAGTACTTC
TRBJ1-1 TRBV29-1 - - CSVEGRAYEAFF TGCAGCGTGGAGGGACGCGCATATGAAGCTTTCTTT
TRBJ1-5 TRBV30 TRBD1 - CAWSPGQGIDNQPQHF TGTGCCTGGAGTCCGGGACAGGGTATTGACAATCAGCCCCAGCATTTT
TRBJ2-1 TRBV29-1 TRBD2 - CSVVSRHPGLAGVWRHEQFF TGCAGCGTTGTGAGTCGGCACCCCGGACTAGCGGGAGTGTGGCGACATGAGCAGTTCTTC
TRBJ2-3 TRBV4-2 - - CASSQDRLAGSTEGTDTQYF TGTGCCAGCAGCCAAGATCGGCTAGCCGGGTCGACGGAGGGCACAGATACGCAGTATTTT
TRBJ2-7 TRBV7-6 - - CASSSGDTGYEQYF TGTGCCAGCAGCTCGGGGGACACCGGCTACGAGCAGTACTTC
TRBJ2-2 TRBV6-6 TRBD2 few CASSLSGRGRAGELFF TGTGCCAGCAGCTTGAGCGGGAGGGGTAGGGCCGGGGAGCTGTTTTTT
TRBJ2-3 TRBV6-1 - - CASSEAGTLTDTQYF TGTGCCAGCAGTGAAGCCGGGACTCTCACAGATACGCAGTATTTT
TRBJ1-1 TRBV19 TRBD1 - CASRTQGQANTEAFF TGTGCCAGTAGAACACAGGGACAGGCGAACACTGAAGCTTTCTTT
TRBJ2-7 TRBV12-5 - once CASGFGRDYEQYF TGTGCTAGTGGTTTCGGACGAGACTACGAGCAGTACTTC
TRBJ2-7 TRBV11-1 TRBD1 - CASSLRTSGQGYEQYF TGTGCCAGCAGCCTGAGGACGAGCGGACAGGGCTACGAGCAGTACTTC
TRBJ1-5 TRBV30 - - CAWSREGGQPQHF TGTGCCTGGAGCCGGGAGGGAGGACAGCCCCAGCATTTT
TRBJ2-7 TRBV10-3 TRBD1 - CAISGGKRGTGITYEQYF TGTGCCATCAGTGGGGGAAAGAGAGGGACAGGGATCACCTACGAGCAGTACTTC
TRBJ1-4 TRBV18 TRBD1 - CASSPDWRGRGEKLFF TGTGCCAGCTCACCCGATTGGAGGGGGCGAGGTGAAAAACTGTTTTTT
TRBJ2-7 TRBV28 - - CASSFMAEQYF TGTGCCAGCAGTTTTATGGCCGAGCAGTACTTC
TRBJ1-2 TRBV13 - few CASSLGADYGYTF TGTGCCAGCAGCCTAGGTGCTGACTATGGCTACACCTTC
TRBJ2-7 TRBV13 - - CASSSKHRDEQYF TGTGCCAGCAGCTCCAAGCACCGGGACGAGCAGTACTTC
TRBJ2-7 TRBV7-6 TRBD2 - CASSSLAGGDYEQYF TGTGCCAGCAGCTCACTAGCGGGAGGGGACTACGAGCAGTACTTC
TRBJ1-2 TRBV29-1 - - CSVWTGTAVDYTF TGCAGCGTTTGGACCGGGACGGCGGTTGACTACACCTTC
TRBJ2-7 TRBV10-1 TRBD2 - CASSDVRGLRLAGPEQYF TGCGCCAGCAGTGATGTCCGGGGGCTCCGACTAGCGGGACCCGAGCAGTACTTC
TRBJ1-1 TRBV21-1 - - CASSKGQNYMNTEAFF TGTGCCAGCAGCAAGGGCCAGAACTACATGAACACTGAAGCTTTCTTT
TRBJ2-7 TRBV27 TRBD2 - CASLKREGVLNEQYF TGTGCCAGCCTGAAGCGGGAGGGGGTGCTGAACGAGCAGTACTTC
TRBJ2-7 TRBV9 - - CASSAQHTGTSYEQYF TGTGCCAGCAGCGCCCAACACACCGGGACATCCTACGAGCAGTACTTC
TRBJ2-5 TRBV18 - - CASSPLPPGETQYF TGTGCCAGCTCACCACTCCCCCCAGGAGAGACCCAGTACTTC
TRBJ2-7 TRBV7-7 - - CASSLVYEQYF TGTGCTAGCAGCTTAGTCTACGAGCAGTACTTC
TRBJ2-5 TRBV5-1 TRBD1 - CASSSLAGGTETQYF TGCGCCAGCAGCTCGCTTGCAGGGGGCACGGAGACCCAGTACTTC
TRBJ1-5 TRBV5-5 - few CASSLAPFNQPQHF TGTGCCAGCAGCTTGGCCCCTTTCAATCAGCCCCAGCATTTT
TRBJ1-1 TRBV9 TRBD1 - CASSDRGFAEAFF TGTGCCAGCAGCGACAGGGGGTTCGCTGAAGCTTTCTTT
TRBJ2-2 TRBV7-8 - once CASSLYGNTGELFF TGTGCCAGCAGCCTGTATGGGAACACCGGGGAGCTGTTTTTT
TRBJ1-6 TRBV7-2 - - CASSFGHVRGNSPLHF TGTGCCAGCAGCTTCGGACACGTCAGGGGTAATTCACCCCTCCACTTT
TRBJ2-7 TRBV5-4 - - CASSFDVGSSLYEQYF TGTGCCAGCAGCTTTGATGTAGGGAGCTCTCTATACGAGCAGTACTTC
TRBJ1-1 TRBV6-5 - - CASGGDREESGF TGTGCCAGCGGGGGCGACCGGGAGGAGTCCGGGTTT